The T cell receptor (beta chain) under discussion was sequenced for a study of T cells expressing NK-cell markers. Study overall: Sorted CD3+CD56+NKG2C+, CD3+CD56+NKG2C- and CD3+CD56-NKG2C+ T-cell subsets were beta-chain profiled. Seven HCMV-seropositive donors and one seronegative donor made up the eight sequenced donors. Study results and limitations: These clonotypes also led the CD3+CD56-NKG2C+ fraction in four donors. The dominant NKG2C+ clonotypes represented about 1.0-7.0% of CD8+ T cells in six donors.

From its re-call of the 5' RACE reads, TCRdb lists each CDR3 protein once, without DNA. The sample shows some 190,000 distinct CDR3 sequences, and around 20% sits with its ten largest clones. Comment on this clonotype: The antigen is undetermined.

Input material: blood T cells: a sorted CD56 or NKG2C T cell subset, CD4+ or CD8+ T cells, or bulk PBMC T cells (not recorded which). This receptor was obtained from a man aged 18 to 69 in good health.

This CDR3 reads CASSPRILGQETQYF. This chain uses TRBV2 with TRBJ2-5; TCRdb's D call of TRBD2 is untestable without DNA. CDR3 length: 15 amino acids. Germline V CDR1 and CDR2: SNHLY, FYNNEI.